These 6 T cell receptor beta chains share one sample of origin, sequenced in a study of OX40 agonist ivuxolimab in advanced cancers. The table came from immunoSEQ multiplex PCR; TCRdb's copy has only in-frame clones and leaves some out. Of some 33,000 clones listed, about 92% were seen once; the top ten hold around 33%. The sequences come from CD4+ or CD8+ T cells sorted from blood, collected in a trial of the OX40 agonist ivuxolimab. All receptors derive from an adult with an advanced solid tumor such as melanoma, head and neck, liver or kidney cancer.

The rearrangement joins TRBV27 to TRBJ2-3; 9 nucleotides line up with TRBD2. V trimming: 7 bases; J trimming: 6 bases; junction bases outside the gene matches: 11. Germline CDR1 and CDR2: MNHEY and SMNVEV (reference sequence). This CDR3 has 15 residues. CDR3 sequence: CASKRPSGKLDTQYF. CDR3 coding DNA: TGTGCCAGCAAAAGGCCTAGCGGGAAATTGGATACGCAGTATTTT.

The V and J genes are TRBV7-6 and TRBJ2-7; 7 bases map to TRBD1. The CDR3 is 11 residues long. Trimming removed 5 bases from V and 7 bases from J; junction bases left unmatched: 2. CDR1 SGHVS and CDR2 FNYEAQ come from the germline V gene. CDR3 DNA: TGTGCCAGCAGCACAGGGGTAGAGCAGTACTTC. This codes for CASSTGVEQYF.

The chain has TRBV11-2 and TRBJ2-7; D is uncertain. V dropped 5 bases and J dropped 2 bases, with 10 bases sitting between them. The CDR3 sequence is 13 residues long. CDR1 and CDR2 (germline): SGHAT, FQNNGV. The CDR3 loop is CASSTALTYEQYF. The CDR3 nucleotides are TGTGCCAGCAGCACGGCCCTGACCTACGAGCAGTACTTC.

DNA for the CDR3: TGTGCCAGCAGCTCCCTAGCGGGAGCGGGTACAGATACGCAGTATTTT. Protein: CASSSLAGAGTDTQYF. The chain recombines TRBV7-3 with TRBJ2-3; 10 bases map to TRBD2. CDR1 is SGHTA and CDR2 is FQGTGA in the germline V gene. The trim removed 4 bases at V and 3 bases at J, leaving 7 bases unmatched. The CDR3 is made up of 16 amino acids.

The chain recombines TRBV9 with TRBJ2-1, with D possibly TRBD2 on 6 matching bases. CDR1 SGDLS and CDR2 YYNGEE come from the germline V gene. Trimming pared 4 bases from V and 0 bases from J, leaving 11 bases between. CDR3 length: 15 residues. The CDR3 protein is CASSTTSFSYNEQFF. As DNA, the CDR3 is TGTGCCAGCAGCACTACTAGCTTCTCCTACAATGAGCAGTTCTTC.

The rearrangement uses TRBV25-1 and TRBJ2-1, with 12 bases lining up with TRBD2. J lost 7 bases, V lost 5 bases, and 3 bases had no gene match. CDR3 size: 14 residues. Germline CDR1 reads MGHDK; CDR2 reads SYGVNS. The CDR3 sequence is CASSLAGGGNEQFF. In DNA, the CDR3 is TGTGCCAGCAGTCTAGCGGGAGGGGGGAATGAGCAGTTCTTC.